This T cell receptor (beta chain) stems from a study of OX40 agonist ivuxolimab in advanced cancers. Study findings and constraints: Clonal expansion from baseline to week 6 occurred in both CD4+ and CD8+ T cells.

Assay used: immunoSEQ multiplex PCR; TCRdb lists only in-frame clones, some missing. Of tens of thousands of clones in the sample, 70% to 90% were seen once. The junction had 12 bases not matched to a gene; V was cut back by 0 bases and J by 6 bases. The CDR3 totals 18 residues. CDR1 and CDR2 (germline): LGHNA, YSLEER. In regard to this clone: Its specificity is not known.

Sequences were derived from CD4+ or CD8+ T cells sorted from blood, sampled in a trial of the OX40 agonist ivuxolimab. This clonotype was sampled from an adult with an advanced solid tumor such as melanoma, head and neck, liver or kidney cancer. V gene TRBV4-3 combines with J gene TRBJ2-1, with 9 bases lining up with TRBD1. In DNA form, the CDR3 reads TGCGCCAGCAGCCAAGACGGTCCGGGACAGGGATTCCGCAATGAGCAGTTCTTC. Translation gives CASSQDGPGQGFRNEQFF.